The 12 T cell receptor beta chains below come from one sample, sequenced in a study of T cells in women clearing cervical HPV infection. Repertoires were generated with immunoSEQ multiplex PCR, while TCRdb's copy carries only in-frame clones and drops some. The repertoire table contains about 15,000 clones. The source material was blood buffy coat. The receptors were sampled from a woman aged 18 to 75 with a cervical HPV16 infection that either progressed to CIN3+ or cleared (not recorded which).

As to this clone: The read finishes 3 residues shy of the CDR3 end, and the germline J gene is used to complete it. This sequence joins TRBV5-1 and TRBJ2-3; TRBD1 is a possible D gene (6 bases). The V end lost 3 bases, the J end lost 6 bases, and 14 bases lay between the germline ends. Per the germline V gene, CDR1 is SGHRS and CDR2 is YFSETQ. The CDR3 length is 14 residues. The sequenced part of the CDR3 DNA is TGCGCCAGCAGCTCTAGGGGCCAGGGGGATACG. This gives the protein CASSSRGQGDT. The CDR3, in full, reads CASSSRGQGDTQYF. The whole variable domain, filled in from reference TRBV5-1 and TRBJ2-3, reads KAGVTQTPRYLIKTRGQQVTLSCSPISGHRSVSWYQQTPGQGLQFLFEYFSETQRNKGNFPGRFSGRQFSNSRSEMNVSTLELGDSALYLCASSSRGQGDTQYFGPGTRLTVL.

Comments on this clone: The CDR3 extends 3 residues past the end of the read, so its final part is completed from the germline J gene. Other DNA sequences in the same sample also yield this CDR3. The J gene is TRBJ2-7, the V gene TRBV18; 7 bases line up with TRBD2. This CDR3 contains 14 residues. With V trimmed by 3 bases and J by 3 bases, 5 bases remained unmatched. Germline CDR1 is KGHSH and CDR2 is LQKENI. The CDR3 region is CASSPGTGGYEQYF. The sequenced CDR3 bases are TGTGCCAGCTCACCCGGGACGGGGGGCTACGAG.

Comment on this clone: The read ends 3 residues before the CDR3 terminus; that terminus is restored from the germline J gene. The chain employs TRBV18 and TRBJ2-3; TRBD2 aligns across 10 bases. The CDR3 contains 15 residues. From germline, CDR1 is KGHSH and CDR2 LQKENI. The CDR3 bases that were read are TGTGCCAGCTCACCCCCGGGACTAGCGTTAGAGACG. Translation: CASSPPGLALET. The whole CDR3 region reads CASSPPGLALETQYF.

Comments on this clone: Coverage ceases 3 residues before the CDR3 finishes, and the germline J gene fills in the end. The chain is built from TRBV5-1 and TRBJ2-3; D gene uncertain. The germline CDR1 and CDR2 sequences are SGHRS and YFSETQ. CDR3 size: 14 residues. The DNA read from the CDR3 is TGCGCCAGCAGCTTGGGTTCAAACAGTGAGACG. Translated: CASSLGSNSET. The CDR3, in full, reads CASSLGSNSETQYF.

Worth noting for this clone: The sequence runs out 3 residues before the end of the CDR3; the remainder is reconstructed from the germline J gene. The chain couples TRBV4-2 to TRBJ1-2; 11 positions agree with TRBD1. This CDR3 has 20 amino acids. CDR1 LGHNA and CDR2 YNFKEQ come from the germline V gene. This chain's CDR3 is CASSHRDRGISGTSYNDYTF. The sequenced part of the CDR3 DNA is TGTGCCAGCAGCCACCGGGACAGGGGGATTAGCGGGACAAGTTACAATGAC.

Worth noting for this clone: The DNA ends 3 residues before the CDR3 does, and the rest of the CDR3 is filled in from the germline J gene. V is TRBV7-3 and J is TRBJ2-3; TRBD1 matches 10 bases. CDR1 and CDR2 from the germline V gene are SGHTA and FQGTGA. The CDR3 is 16 residues long. The DNA read from the CDR3 is TGTGCCAGCAGCTTAAGGGGGGGGACAGGGGTGGAGACG. It encodes CASSLRGGTGVET. The whole CDR3 sequence is CASSLRGGTGVETQYF.

Concerning this clone itself: The sequenced fragment ends 3 residues before the CDR3 boundary, so the rest is inferred from the germline J gene. The rearrangement joins TRBV20-1 to TRBJ2-1; TRBD1 matches at 9 bases. With 0 bases clipped from V and 7 bases from J, the junction kept 4 bases outside the gene matches. The germline CDR1 and CDR2 sequences are DFQATT and SNEGSKA (reference sequence). The CDR3 loop spans 14 amino acids. This CDR3 reads CSAREQGARNEQFF. CDR3 bases read: TGCAGTGCTAGAGAACAGGGGGCAAGGAATGAG.

Worth noting for this clone: The read finishes 3 residues shy of the CDR3 end, and the germline J gene is used to complete it. The rearrangement uses TRBV27 and TRBJ2-1; 8 bases agree with TRBD1. Germline loops: CDR1 MNHEY, CDR2 SMNVEV (reference sequence). This CDR3 is built from 13 residues. V was clipped by 8 bases and J by 7 bases; unmatched bases: 7. CDR3 in amino acids: CASGSQGANEQFF. The part of the CDR3 DNA that was read is TGTGCCAGCGGGTCCCAGGGGGCGAATGAG.

Concerning this clone: The CDR3 goes on 3 residues after the read ends, and that part is filled in from the germline J gene. V gene TRBV5-1 combines with J gene TRBJ1-5; TRBD1 aligns across 9 bases. This CDR3 is 14 amino acids long. CDR1 and CDR2 from the germline V gene are SGHRS and YFSETQ. V was clipped by 0 bases and J by 6 bases; unmatched bases: 1. The part of the CDR3 DNA that was read is TGCGCCAGCAGCTTGGGGACAGGGGTTCAGCCC. Translating gives CASSLGTGVQP. The whole CDR3 sequence reads CASSLGTGVQPQHF. Looking up the rest from reference TRBV5-1 and TRBJ1-5 gives the full variable domain: KAGVTQTPRYLIKTRGQQVTLSCSPISGHRSVSWYQQTPGQGLQFLFEYFSETQRNKGNFPGRFSGRQFSNSRSEMNVSTLELGDSALYLCASSLGTGVQPQHFGDGTRLSIL.

Note on this clone: Coverage ceases 3 residues before the CDR3 finishes, and the germline J gene fills in the end. V and J are TRBV19 and TRBJ2-2; no clear D. V was clipped by 6 bases and J by 7 bases, with 9 bases between them. The germline CDR1 and CDR2 sequences are LNHDA and SQIVND (reference sequence). The CDR3 totals 12 residues. CDR3 sequence: CASRETHGELFF. CDR3 DNA, as far as it was read: TGTGCCAGTAGGGAGACTCACGGGGAG.

With regard to this clone: With the read ending 3 residues before the CDR3 end, the germline J gene is used to fill in that end. This chain connects TRBV29-1 to TRBJ2-1; TRBD2 matches 9 bases. Trimming cost V 4 bases and J 3 bases; bases outside gene matches: 4. The CDR3 is 14 amino acids. Looked up from germline, CDR1 is SQVTM and CDR2 is ANQGSEA. The CDR3 loop is CSVVSGSGYNEQFF. CDR3 DNA, as far as it was read: TGCAGCGTTGTTAGCGGGAGTGGCTACAATGAG.

As for this clone: The read ends 3 residues before the CDR3 terminus; that terminus is restored from the germline J gene. The rearrangement joins TRBV10-3 to TRBJ1-2; D might be TRBD1 (5 bases). Germline loops: CDR1 ENHRY, CDR2 SYGVKD. The CDR3 loop spans 12 amino acids. The CDR3 sequence: CAIGGRESNYTF. Partial CDR3 DNA: TGTGCCATCGGCGGCAGGGAGTCTAAC.